This TCR beta chain derives from a study of T cells in Graves' hyperthyroidism and ophthalmopathy. The overall study: The authors collected peripheral blood at initial diagnosis, before any treatment.

Source material for PBMCs was about 11 ml fresh peripheral blood. This clonotype came up many times. CDR3 length equals 18 residues. The germline V gene encodes CDR1 MNHEY and CDR2 SMNVEV (reference sequence). V shed 2 bases and J shed 2 bases, with 19 bases lying between them. Amplified regions were TCR beta CDR3 sequences from RNA transcripts. The HTBI primer set was used in a first-round RT-PCR of the TCR CDR3. In TCRdb, the multiplex PCR reads were re-called with MiXCR into one record per CDR3 protein. The sample records about 560,000 distinct CDR3 sequences, over 15% being singletons. The sequence came from a young woman with Graves' hyperthyroidism. The sample consisted of blood. The genes are TRBV27 and TRBJ2-1; D is uncertain. CDR3 in amino acids: CASSLPTRARFPYNEQFF. The CDR3 coding sequence is TGTGCCAGCAGTTTACCTACTCGGGCCCGCTTCCCCTACAATGAGCAGTTCTTC.